This TCR beta chain was observed in a study of CD8 T cells in ankylosing spondylitis. General study results and limits: Researchers reportedly found disease-linked clones significantly enriched in matched ankylosing spondylitis synovial fluid. Both synovial fluid and blood in reactive arthritis had previously been reported to carry some motif variants.

Making the TCR beta libraries involved quantitative 5'-RACE with molecular barcodes. MiXCR was run by TCRdb on the 5' RACE reads, yielding one entry per CDR3 protein. The data contain over 150,000 distinct CDR3 sequences, roughly 20% of them seen just once; the ten biggest clones take up around 4.5%. About this clonotype: Its antigen is currently unknown.

The CDR3 covers 16 residues. The J segment lost 3 bases and the V segment lost 2 bases, leaving 4 bases of the junction unmatched. The germline CDR1 and CDR2 sequences are MNHEY and SMNVEV (reference sequence). The V and J genes are TRBV27 and TRBJ2-2, with 9 bases aligning to TRBD1. Sample: blood, either unsorted or a sorted T cell fraction (not recorded which). The sequence derives from a male donor aged 5-30 years with ankylosing spondylitis or in good health (not recorded which). This CDR3 reads CASSLRDRVDTGELFF. The DNA of the CDR3 is TGTGCCAGCAGTTTACGGGACAGGGTTGACACCGGGGAGCTGTTTTTT.